This entry is about one T cell receptor (beta chain). MiXCR, run by TCRdb on the RACE reads, gives a single entry per CDR3 protein. This table has roughly 150,000 distinct CDR3 sequences, roughly a quarter appearing once. The CDR3 sequence is 14 residues long. Germline CDR1 reads MGHRA; CDR2 reads YSYEKL. The V end lost 0 bases, the J end lost 3 bases, and 8 bases lay between the germline ends. Time point here: patch test 3, about 24 weeks after DPC sensitization. Treatment of the sample: therapeutic diphenylcyclopropenone sensitization with weekly scalp DPC. The data are from a study of human T cells and chemical hapten exposure.

V and J are TRBV4-1 and TRBJ2-5; D is possibly TRBD1 (5 bases). The sequence was collected from a woman between 18 and 29 years old with alopecia areata. Some clones in this sample may be carry-over from other donors' samples. The sample here was whole blood, taken in connection with sensitization to the hapten diphenylcyclopropenone (DPC). The DNA of the CDR3 is TGCGCCAGCAGCCAAGATCAGGACAAAGAGACCCAGTACTTC. It translates to CASSQDQDKETQYF.